The rows below give T cell receptor beta chains drawn from one sample of a study of blood T cell repertoires in COVID-19. Sequenced by immunoSEQ multiplex PCR; TCRdb stores in-frame clones only, minus some. Counted here are 55,000 to 80,000 clones, approximately 80% occurring once; the ten biggest clones make up over 25%. The sequenced sample consisted of peripheral blood. These receptors were obtained from a man between 65 and 85 years old with acute or convalescent COVID-19. Each CDR3 is given with its conserved first and last residue. Fields, in order: CDR3 protein, CDR3 DNA, V gene, clone size, D gene, J gene. D genes are given only for firm matches. Clone size appears in some rows only: once, few, many, or a class for an expanded clone.

cdr3_aa: CATRENTEAFF
cdr3_nt: TGTGCCACGAGAGAGAACACTGAAGCTTTCTTT
v_call: TRBV28
clone_size: many
d_call: NA
j_call: TRBJ1-1

cdr3_aa: CASSNWSTGVGYSNQPQHF
cdr3_nt: TGTGCCAGCTCCAATTGGAGTACGGGAGTAGGATATAGCAATCAGCCCCAGCATTTT
v_call: TRBV18
clone_size: NA
d_call: NA
j_call: TRBJ1-5

cdr3_aa: CASGRRLNTEAFF
cdr3_nt: TGTGCCAGCGGGAGACGGTTGAACACTGAAGCTTTCTTT
v_call: TRBV27
clone_size: once
d_call: NA
j_call: TRBJ1-1

cdr3_aa: CASSLESAGGVTDTQYF
cdr3_nt: TGTGCCAGCAGCTTAGAATCAGCGGGAGGTGTCACAGATACGCAGTATTTT
v_call: TRBV13
clone_size: NA
d_call: TRBD2
j_call: TRBJ2-3

cdr3_aa: CASSLLSQTQYF
cdr3_nt: TGTGCCAGCAGCTTACTTAGTCAGACCCAGTACTTC
v_call: TRBV7-2
clone_size: NA
d_call: NA
j_call: TRBJ2-5

cdr3_aa: CASSARTSGSTDTQYF
cdr3_nt: TGTGCCAGCAGCGCGCGGACTAGCGGGAGCACAGATACGCAGTATTTT
v_call: TRBV11-3
clone_size: NA
d_call: TRBD2
j_call: TRBJ2-3

cdr3_aa: CASSLFSANTGELFF
cdr3_nt: TGCGCCAGCAGCTTGTTCAGCGCGAACACCGGGGAGCTGTTTTTT
v_call: TRBV5-1
clone_size: NA
d_call: NA
j_call: TRBJ2-2

cdr3_aa: CARGGASRQETQYF
cdr3_nt: TGTGCCAGGGGGGGGGCTAGCAGGCAAGAGACCCAGTACTTC
v_call: TRBV2
clone_size: NA
d_call: NA
j_call: TRBJ2-5

cdr3_aa: CATGLAGEETQYF
cdr3_nt: TGCGCCACCGGACTAGCGGGAGAGGAGACCCAGTACTTC
v_call: TRBV10-2
clone_size: NA
d_call: TRBD2
j_call: TRBJ2-5

cdr3_aa: CASSLASGTIGNGYTF
cdr3_nt: TGTGCCAGCAGCTTGGCCAGCGGGACTATTGGAAACGGCTACACCTTC
v_call: TRBV5-5
clone_size: NA
d_call: NA
j_call: TRBJ1-2

cdr3_aa: CASSLLAGATNEQFF
cdr3_nt: TGTGCCAGCAGTTTGTTAGCGGGTGCTACGAATGAGCAGTTCTTC
v_call: TRBV6-5
clone_size: NA
d_call: TRBD2
j_call: TRBJ2-1

cdr3_aa: CASSSRADLTEAFF
cdr3_nt: TGCGCCAGCAGCTCCAGGGCCGACCTAACTGAAGCTTTCTTT
v_call: TRBV5-1
clone_size: once
d_call: NA
j_call: TRBJ1-1

cdr3_aa: CASSPTGIRGYTF
cdr3_nt: TGTGCCAGCAGCCCTACAGGGATACGAGGCTACACCTTC
v_call: TRBV5-6
clone_size: NA
d_call: NA
j_call: TRBJ1-2

cdr3_aa: CASSPAGGRGRHEQYF
cdr3_nt: TGTGCCAGCAGCCCGGCGGGGGGTAGGGGTCGGCACGAGCAGTACTTC
v_call: TRBV9
clone_size: NA
d_call: TRBD2
j_call: TRBJ2-7

cdr3_aa: CASSEVRVREDF
cdr3_nt: TGTGCCAGCAGTGAAGTTCGGGTGCGGGAGGATTTT
v_call: TRBV6-1
clone_size: NA
d_call: TRBD2
j_call: TRBJ2-3

cdr3_aa: CASKGATEAFF
cdr3_nt: TGTGCCAGCAAGGGGGCCACTGAAGCTTTCTTT
v_call: TRBV3-1/TRBV3-2
clone_size: NA
d_call: TRBD1
j_call: TRBJ1-1

cdr3_aa: CAWSVRLAGVGEETQYF
cdr3_nt: TGTGCCTGGAGTGTCCGACTAGCGGGAGTAGGGGAAGAGACCCAGTACTTC
v_call: TRBV30
clone_size: once
d_call: TRBD2
j_call: TRBJ2-5

cdr3_aa: CAWRDSHSPLHF
cdr3_nt: TGTGCCTGGAGGGACTCCCATTCACCCCTCCACTTT
v_call: TRBV30
clone_size: NA
d_call: NA
j_call: TRBJ1-6

cdr3_aa: CASSLEGSRGTGYTF
cdr3_nt: TGTGCCAGCAGCTTAGAAGGTAGCAGGGGGACGGGCTACACCTTC
v_call: TRBV11-2
clone_size: NA
d_call: TRBD1
j_call: TRBJ1-2

cdr3_aa: CASSFTSGRGTGETQYF
cdr3_nt: TGTGCCAGCAGTTTTACTAGCGGGAGAGGAACGGGGGAGACCCAGTACTTC
v_call: TRBV27
clone_size: NA
d_call: TRBD2
j_call: TRBJ2-5

cdr3_aa: CASTRDRGGTNTEAFF
cdr3_nt: TGTGCCAGTACAAGGGACCGGGGCGGGACTAACACTGAAGCTTTCTTT
v_call: TRBV9
clone_size: NA
d_call: NA
j_call: TRBJ1-1

cdr3_aa: CASSILQGRGYTF
cdr3_nt: TGTGCCAGCAGTATCCTACAGGGACGCGGCTACACCTTC
v_call: TRBV28
clone_size: NA
d_call: NA
j_call: TRBJ1-2

cdr3_aa: CASSPTGTGVYGYTF
cdr3_nt: TGTGCCAGCTCCCCGACCGGGACAGGGGTTTATGGCTACACCTTC
v_call: TRBV6-5
clone_size: NA
d_call: TRBD1
j_call: TRBJ1-2

cdr3_aa: CASSVGASGVGDTQYF
cdr3_nt: TGTGCCAGCAGCGTAGGGGCTAGCGGGGTGGGAGATACGCAGTATTTT
v_call: TRBV9
clone_size: few
d_call: TRBD2
j_call: TRBJ2-3

cdr3_aa: CASSPGAVEQYF
cdr3_nt: TGTGCCAGCAGCCCTGGGGCGGTCGAGCAGTACTTC
v_call: TRBV7-2
clone_size: NA
d_call: NA
j_call: TRBJ2-7

cdr3_aa: CASGTGEPYTF
cdr3_nt: TGTGCCAGTGGGACAGGGGAGCCTTACACCTTC
v_call: TRBV19
clone_size: NA
d_call: TRBD1
j_call: TRBJ1-2

cdr3_aa: CASSFGVKKDSEAFF
cdr3_nt: TGCGCCAGCAGCTTCGGTGTTAAAAAGGACTCTGAAGCTTTCTTT
v_call: TRBV5-1
clone_size: NA
d_call: NA
j_call: TRBJ1-1

cdr3_aa: CAWSPPPAGGFDQPQHF
cdr3_nt: TGTGCCTGGAGTCCCCCTCCGGCAGGGGGTTTCGACCAGCCCCAGCATTTT
v_call: TRBV30
clone_size: NA
d_call: TRBD1
j_call: TRBJ1-5

cdr3_aa: CASSEEGPINEQFF
cdr3_nt: TGTGCCAGCAGCGAGGAGGGGCCGATTAATGAGCAGTTCTTC
v_call: TRBV25-1
clone_size: once
d_call: NA
j_call: TRBJ2-1

cdr3_aa: CARKTSQETQYF
cdr3_nt: TGTGCCAGAAAGACTAGCCAAGAGACCCAGTACTTC
v_call: TRBV2
clone_size: medium-sized
d_call: NA
j_call: TRBJ2-5